This TCR beta chain was identified in a study of blood T cell repertoires in COVID-19. On the study more broadly: Italy, Spain and the United States were the sources of the convalescent and acute COVID-19 samples.

Per the study methods: Estimation of nucleated cell counts was performed using reference gene primer amplification. Sequencing used immunoSEQ multiplex PCR; TCRdb keeps in-frame clones, though not all of them. The DNA was the basis for D and trimming; V, J and clone size are from that table. This sample yields about 260,000 clones, of which roughly 90% are seen a single time; almost 2% belongs to the top ten. The receptor was derived from a man aged 25 to 45 with active or convalescent COVID-19. The sequenced material came from peripheral blood.

CDR3: CASSLGYLQGGSYGYTF. The CDR3 DNA sequence: TGCGCCAGCAGCTTGGGATACCTACAGGGAGGGAGCTATGGCTACACCTTC. The gene calls are TRBV5-1 and TRBJ1-2, with D perhaps matching TRBD1 (6 bases). The V gene lost 0 bases and the J gene lost 4 bases, with 19 bases spanning the gap. CDR1 is SGHRS and CDR2 is YFSETQ in the germline V gene. CDR3 length equals 17 residues. The entire variable domain, with the rest obtained from reference TRBV5-1 and TRBJ1-2, is as follows: KAGVTQTPRYLIKTRGQQVTLSCSPISGHRSVSWYQQTPGQGLQFLFEYFSETQRNKGNFPGRFSGRQFSNSRSEMNVSTLELGDSALYLCASSLGYLQGGSYGYTFGSGTRLTVV.